The 15 T cell receptor beta chains reported below all come from one sample, sequenced in a study of early T cells in non-severe SARS-CoV-2 infection. TCRdb used MiXCR to reprocess the 5' RACE reads, holding one entry per CDR3 protein. Of 40,000 or so distinct CDR3 sequences listed, less than 6% are singletons. Specimen: whole blood, collected at baseline. These receptor sequences come from an adult who was a healthcare worker with PCR-confirmed SARS-CoV-2 infection or an uninfected control (not recorded which).

A word on this clonotype: Being one base from a much bigger clone, this may be a read error. The CDR3 bases are TGCGCCAGCACCCCGGGATCCACATTGAACACCGGGGAGCTGTTTTTT. Encoded protein: CASTPGSTLNTGELFF. The chain uses TRBV5-1 and TRBJ2-2; D may be TRBD2 (5 bases). Trimming took 6 bases from V and 1 from J, leaving 16 bases between them. Germline lookup yields CDR1 SGHRS and CDR2 YFSETQ. This CDR3 contains 16 residues. Full variable domain (remainder filled in from reference TRBV5-1 and TRBJ2-2): KAGVTQTPRYLIKTRGQQVTLSCSPISGHRSVSWYQQTPGQGLQFLFEYFSETQRNKGNFPGRFSGRQFSNSRSEMNVSTLELGDSALYLCASTPGSTLNTGELFFGEGSRLTVL.

Many counts were recorded for this clonotype. The V gene is TRBV5-1, the J gene TRBJ1-3, with no clear D. CDR3 size: 15 residues. Germline CDR1 and CDR2: SGHRS and YFSETQ. Trimming took off 0 bases at V and 2 bases at J, with 9 bases between the two ends. Here the CDR3 DNA reads TGCGCCAGCAGCTTGGCAGGTGAGCCTGGAAACACCATATATTTT. Its protein product is CASSLAGEPGNTIYF.

This clonotype was seen ten or more times. This chain connects TRBV3-1 to TRBJ1-6; 7 bases are a match to TRBD1. This CDR3 spans 14 amino acids. J was trimmed by 7 bases and V by 6 bases; bases with no gene match: 6. Germline-derived CDR1 and CDR2 are LGHDT and YNNKEL (reference sequence). The CDR3 bases are TGTGCCAGCAGACCGGGACAGTACAATTCACCCCTCCACTTT. This codes for CASRPGQYNSPLHF.

This clonotype was seen ten or more times. This chain links TRBV11-1 with TRBJ2-1; TRBD1 matches at 12 bases. There are 14 residues in the CDR3. Germline V gene data show CDR1 as SGHAT and CDR2 as FQDESV (reference sequence). Trimming removed 8 bases from V and 8 bases from J; junction bases left unmatched: 7. The DNA for the CDR3 is TGTGCCAGCGGGACAGGGGGCGTTTACCATGAGCAGTTCTTC. This sequence encodes CASGTGGVYHEQFF.

This clonotype was observed at least ten times. V and J are TRBV6-5 and TRBJ1-3; no clear D. The CDR3 is made up of 14 amino acids. The germline V gene encodes CDR1 MNHEY and CDR2 SVGAGI. V lost 7 bases and J 2 bases, leaving 12 bases between the germline ends. The CDR3 here is CASKGSPPGNTIYF. The CDR3 DNA sequence: TGTGCCAGCAAGGGCTCTCCCCCTGGAAACACCATATATTTT.

The chain has TRBV30 and TRBJ2-7, with D possibly being TRBD2 (5 bases). V gave up 3 bases and J gave up 0 bases, with 15 bases separating them. The CDR3 loop spans 15 amino acids. Germline V lookup: CDR1 GTSNPN, CDR2 SVGIG (reference sequence). CDR3 residues: CAWRSGRDTSYEQYF. The CDR3 coding sequence is TGTGCCTGGAGATCGGGTCGGGATACCTCCTACGAGCAGTACTTC. The whole variable domain, filled in from reference TRBV30 and TRBJ2-7, reads SQTIHQWPATLVQPVGSPLSLECTVEGTSNPNLYWYRQAAGRGLQLLFYSVGIGQISSEVPQNLSASRPQDRQFILSSKKLLLSDSGFYLCAWRSGRDTSYEQYFGPGTRLTVT.

This clonotype came up many times. The chain has TRBV12-5 and TRBJ2-1, with 8 bases lining up with TRBD1. CDR1 is LGHNT and CDR2 is FRNRAP in the germline V gene. This CDR3 region has 15 residues. Trimming cost V 4 bases and J 8 bases; bases outside gene matches: 10. CDR3 region: CASGSSRTGWDEQFF. DNA for the CDR3: TGTGCTAGTGGTTCCTCCCGGACAGGGTGGGATGAGCAGTTCTTC.

This clonotype has at least ten counts. Here the CDR3 reads CASSLGFASGNTIYF. Here the CDR3 DNA reads TGTGCCAGCAGCTTAGGCTTTGCGTCCGGAAACACCATATATTTT. The V and J genes are TRBV7-2 and TRBJ1-3; D unresolved. The CDR3 loop spans 15 amino acids. From germline, CDR1 is SGHTA and CDR2 FQGNSA. V was trimmed by 1 base and J by 4 bases, leaving 11 bases between them.

This clonotype was seen ten or more times. V usage is TRBV10-3 and J usage is TRBJ2-2; 8 nucleotides align to TRBD1. The V and J ends lost 8 bases and 2 bases, in that order; junction bases with no gene match: 7. Germline V CDR1 and CDR2: ENHRY, SYGVKD. The CDR3 has 15 residues. The CDR3 DNA is TGTGCCATCCAAAGAGACAGGGGCAACACCGGGGAGCTGTTTTTT. It encodes CAIQRDRGNTGELFF.

This clonotype was found many times. This chain uses TRBV2 with TRBJ2-2; the match to TRBD2 covers 7 bases. This CDR3 comprises 14 residues. J gave up 7 bases and V 4 bases, and 6 bases lay outside the gene matches. Germline values: CDR1 SNHLY, CDR2 FYNNEI. CDR3 sequence reads: CASSGWEGRGELFF. In nucleotides, the CDR3 is TGTGCCAGCAGTGGATGGGAGGGTCGCGGGGAGCTGTTTTTT. Variable domain in full (rest from reference TRBV2 and TRBJ2-2): EPEVTQTPSHQVTQMGQEVILRCVPISNHLYFYWYRQILGQKVEFLVSFYNNEISEKSEIFDDQFSVERPDGSNFTLKIRSTKLEDSAMYFCASSGWEGRGELFFGEGSRLTVL.

This clonotype was picked up many times. V and J are TRBV4-1 and TRBJ1-1; the D is unclear. This CDR3 region has 13 residues. The V end lost 4 bases, the J end lost 5 bases, and 11 bases lay between the germline ends. Germline V gene lookup returns CDR1 MGHRA and CDR2 YSYEKL. CDR3 amino acids: CASSRIGGTEAFF. The CDR3 DNA is TGCGCCAGCAGCCGGATTGGTGGAACTGAAGCTTTCTTT.

This clonotype appeared a few times. The chain links TRBV19 to TRBJ2-5; tentatively, D is TRBD2 (5 bases). V lost 7 bases to trimming and J lost 5 bases, with 20 bases between them. This CDR3 has 15 residues. Germline-derived CDR1 and CDR2 are LNHDA and SQIVND (reference sequence). The CDR3 DNA reads TGTGCCAGTACCCGCGGTCACAGAGCGGCTGAGACCCAGTACTTC. This encodes CASTRGHRAAETQYF.

This clonotype is large in the sample. The chain combines TRBV2 with TRBJ2-1, with 9 bases that match TRBD1. The CDR3 contains 14 residues. Germline-derived CDR1 and CDR2 are SNHLY and FYNNEI. V lost 7 bases, J lost 6 bases, and 7 bases stayed unmatched. In DNA, the CDR3 is TGTGCCAGCACCCCGGGACAGGGCCTCAATGAGCAGTTCTTC. As protein: CASTPGQGLNEQFF.

The rearrangement joins TRBV7-6 to TRBJ2-7, with 9 bases aligning to TRBD1. CDR1 and CDR2 (germline): SGHVS, FNYEAQ. Trimming at V came to 5 bases and at J to 2 bases, leaving 7 bases not matched to a gene. The CDR3 is 15 amino acids. CDR3 nucleotides: TGTGCCAGCAGCCTCCGGGGACAGGGCACCTACGAGCAGTACTTC. Translation: CASSLRGQGTYEQYF.

This clonotype was counted at least ten times. This chain joins TRBV29-1 and TRBJ1-2; D remains unclear. This CDR3 region has 12 residues. V lost 6 bases, J lost 6 bases, and 14 bases lay in between. The germline V gene has CDR1 SQVTM and CDR2 ANQGSEA. CDR3 amino acids: CSVDPKTDGYTF. CDR3 nucleotides: TGCAGCGTAGACCCGAAGACGGATGGCTACACCTTC.